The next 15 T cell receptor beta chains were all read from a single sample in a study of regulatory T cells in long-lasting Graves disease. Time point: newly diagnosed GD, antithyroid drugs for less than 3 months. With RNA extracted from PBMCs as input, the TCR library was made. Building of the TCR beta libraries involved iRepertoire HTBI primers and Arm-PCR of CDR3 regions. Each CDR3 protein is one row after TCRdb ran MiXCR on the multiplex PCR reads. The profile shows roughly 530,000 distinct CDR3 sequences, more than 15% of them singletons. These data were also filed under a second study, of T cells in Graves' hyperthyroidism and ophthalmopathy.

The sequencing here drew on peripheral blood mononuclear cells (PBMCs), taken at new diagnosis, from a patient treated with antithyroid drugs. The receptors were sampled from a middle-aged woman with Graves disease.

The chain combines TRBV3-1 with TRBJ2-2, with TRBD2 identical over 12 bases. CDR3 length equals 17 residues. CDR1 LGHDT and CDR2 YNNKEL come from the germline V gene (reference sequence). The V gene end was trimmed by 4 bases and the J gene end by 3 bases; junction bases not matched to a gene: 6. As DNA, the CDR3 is TGTGCCAGCAGCCCCCTGACTAGCGGGGGAGACACCGGGGAGCTGTTTTTT. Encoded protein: CASSPLTSGGDTGELFF.

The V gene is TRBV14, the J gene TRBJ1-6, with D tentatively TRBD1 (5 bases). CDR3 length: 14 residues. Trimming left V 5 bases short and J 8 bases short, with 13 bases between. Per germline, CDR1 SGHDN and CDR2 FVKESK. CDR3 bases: TGTGCCAGCAGCGCAGCAGGGTGGTATTCACCCCTCCACTTT. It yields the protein CASSAAGWYSPLHF.

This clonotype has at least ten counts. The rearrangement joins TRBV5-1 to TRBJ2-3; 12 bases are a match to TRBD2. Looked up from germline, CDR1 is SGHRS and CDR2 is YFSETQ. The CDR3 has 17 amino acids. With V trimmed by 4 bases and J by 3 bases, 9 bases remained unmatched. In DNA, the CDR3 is TGCGCCAGCAGCGTGACTAGCGGGGGAAGTAGAACAGATACGCAGTATTTT. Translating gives CASSVTSGGSRTDTQYF.

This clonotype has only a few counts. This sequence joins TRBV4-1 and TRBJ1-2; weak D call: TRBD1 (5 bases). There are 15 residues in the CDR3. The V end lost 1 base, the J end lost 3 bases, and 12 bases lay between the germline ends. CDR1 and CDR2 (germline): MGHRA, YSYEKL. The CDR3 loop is CASSQVGTKHYGYTF. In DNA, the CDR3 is TGCGCCAGCAGCCAAGTAGGGACCAAACACTATGGCTACACCTTC.

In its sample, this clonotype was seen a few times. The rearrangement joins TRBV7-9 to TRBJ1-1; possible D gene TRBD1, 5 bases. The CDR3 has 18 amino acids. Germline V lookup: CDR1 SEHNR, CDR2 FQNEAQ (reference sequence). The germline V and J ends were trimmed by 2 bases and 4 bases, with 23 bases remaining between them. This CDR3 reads CASSLFTGRAWSRTEAFF. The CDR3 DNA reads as TGTGCCAGCAGCTTATTTACGGGGCGGGCCTGGAGTCGCACTGAAGCTTTCTTT.

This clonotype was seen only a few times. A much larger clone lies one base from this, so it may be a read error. CDR3 bases: TGTGCCAGCAGCCCCCGACAGTCTATGAGCACTGAAGCTTTCTTT. Its translation: CASSPRQSMSTEAFF. V usage is TRBV7-8 and J usage is TRBJ1-1; perhaps TRBD1 as D (5 bases). Germline loops: CDR1 SGHVS, CDR2 FQNEAQ. Between the trimmed V and J ends, which lost 5 bases and 4 bases, there was a span of 17 bases. The CDR3 contains 15 residues.

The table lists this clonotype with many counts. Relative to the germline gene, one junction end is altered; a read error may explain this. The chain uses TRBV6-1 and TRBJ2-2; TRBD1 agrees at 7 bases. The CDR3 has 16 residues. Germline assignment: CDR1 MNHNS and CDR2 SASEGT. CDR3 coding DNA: TGTGCCAGCAGCGAAGGGGGCGCGGAGGACACCGGGGAGCTGTTTTTT. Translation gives CASSEGGAEDTGELFF.

The DNA of the CDR3 is TGTGCCAGCAGGGGACTAGCGGGGGCCCCCGCGCAGTATTTT. This translates into CASRGLAGAPAQYF. J is TRBJ2-3 and V is TRBV12-3 or TRBV12-4; 14 nucleotides match TRBD2. The CDR3 has 14 amino acids. The V and J ends lost 6 bases and 10 bases, in that order; junction bases with no gene match: 6.

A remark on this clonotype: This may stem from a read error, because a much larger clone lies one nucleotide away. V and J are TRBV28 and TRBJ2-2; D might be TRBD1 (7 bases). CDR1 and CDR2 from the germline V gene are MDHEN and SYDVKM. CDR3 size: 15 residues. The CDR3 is CASSPRGQNTVELFF. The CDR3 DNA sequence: TGTGCCAGCAGTCCGCGGGGACAGAACACCGTGGAGCTGTTTTTT.

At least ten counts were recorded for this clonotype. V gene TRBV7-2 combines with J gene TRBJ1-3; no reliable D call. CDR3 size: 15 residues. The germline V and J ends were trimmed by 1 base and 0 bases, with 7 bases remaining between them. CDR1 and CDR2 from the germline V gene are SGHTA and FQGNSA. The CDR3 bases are TGTGCCAGCAGCTTAGAGAGTGTCTCTGGAAACACCATATATTTT. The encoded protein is CASSLESVSGNTIYF.

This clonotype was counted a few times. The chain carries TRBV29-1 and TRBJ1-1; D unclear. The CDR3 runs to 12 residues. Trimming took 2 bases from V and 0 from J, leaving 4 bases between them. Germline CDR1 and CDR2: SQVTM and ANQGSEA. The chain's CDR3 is CSVELVNTEAFF. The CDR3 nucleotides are TGCAGCGTTGAATTGGTGAACACTGAAGCTTTCTTT. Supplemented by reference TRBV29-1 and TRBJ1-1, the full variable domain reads SAVISQKPSRDICQRGTSLTIQCQVDSQVTMMFWYRQQPGQSLTLIATANQGSEATYESGFVIDKFPISRPNLTFSTLTVSNMSPEDSSIYLCSVELVNTEAFFGQGTRLTVV.

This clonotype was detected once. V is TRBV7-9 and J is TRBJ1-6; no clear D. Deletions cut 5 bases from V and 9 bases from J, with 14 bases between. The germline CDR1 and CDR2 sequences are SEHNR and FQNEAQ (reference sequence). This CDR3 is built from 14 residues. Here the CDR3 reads CASSGNIQGSPLHF. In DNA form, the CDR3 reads TGTGCCAGCAGCGGGAACATCCAAGGTTCACCCCTCCACTTT.

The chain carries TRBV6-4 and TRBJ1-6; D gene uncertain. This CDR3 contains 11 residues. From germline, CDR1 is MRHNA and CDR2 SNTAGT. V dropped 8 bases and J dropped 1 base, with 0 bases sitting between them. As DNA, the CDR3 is TGTGCCAGCTCCTATAATTCACCCCTCCACTTT. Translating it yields CASSYNSPLHF.

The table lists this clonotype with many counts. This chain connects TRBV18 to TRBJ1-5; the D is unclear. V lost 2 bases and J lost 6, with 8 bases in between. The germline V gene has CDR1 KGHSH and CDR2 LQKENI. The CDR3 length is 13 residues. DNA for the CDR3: TGTGCCAGCTCACCAGGTGACGGTCAGCCCCAGCATTTT. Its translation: CASSPGDGQPQHF.

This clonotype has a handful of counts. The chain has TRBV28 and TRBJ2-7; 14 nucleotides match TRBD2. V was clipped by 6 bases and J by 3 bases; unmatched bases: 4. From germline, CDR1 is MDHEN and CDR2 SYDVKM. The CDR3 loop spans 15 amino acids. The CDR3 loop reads CASSRLAGGGYEQYF. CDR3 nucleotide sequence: TGTGCCAGCAGCCGACTAGCGGGGGGGGGCTACGAGCAGTACTTC.